The subject of this entry is one T cell receptor beta chain. Its specificity is unknown. This sample was taken from a study of T cell repertoires in cytomegalovirus infection. Study information: Both CMV infection and a matching HLA type were indicated by public TCR beta signatures.

This CDR3 has 15 residues. The V segment lost 4 bases and the J segment 0 bases; nucleotides outside the gene matches: 4. CDR1 is SGDLS, CDR2 YYNGEE, per germline. The study, taken as a whole, reports: Dominant in the ex vivo response were TCR beta clonotypes restricted by HLA-C and specific for CMV.

TCRdb reprocessed the reads via MiXCR and lists one record per CDR3 protein. This sample carries roughly 110,000 distinct CDR3 sequences, around 10% of them seen once, and the ten largest clones take approximately 30%. The receptor comes from a human donor in good health (CMV status not recorded). Some clones in this sample may be carry-over from other donors' samples. Sequenced sample: PBMCs, sequenced either directly or after in vitro stimulation (not recorded which). This chain joins TRBV9 and TRBJ2-1; 7 positions match TRBD2. The CDR3 loop is CASSPGGSSYNEQFF. CDR3 DNA sequence: TGTGCCAGCAGCCCCGGGGGGAGCTCCTACAATGAGCAGTTCTTC.